These 5 T cell receptor beta chains were sequenced from one sample in a study of blood T cell repertoires in COVID-19. Some clones are missing from TCRdb's copy, which holds only in-frame ones; the method was immunoSEQ multiplex PCR. Of fewer than 250,000 clones listed, roughly nine tenths are singletons. The sample consisted of peripheral blood. These receptors were collected from a man between 65 and 79 years old with acute or convalescent COVID-19.

The chain is built from TRBV6-1 and TRBJ2-6, with TRBD1 as a possible D gene (6 bases). V dropped 4 bases and J dropped 0 bases, with 13 bases sitting between them. Germline V gives CDR1 MNHNS, CDR2 SASEGT. The CDR3 length is 17 residues. CDR3 sequence reads: CASSADRFYSGANVLTF. CDR3 nucleotides: TGTGCCAGCAGTGCCGACAGGTTTTACTCTGGGGCCAACGTCCTGACTTTC.

The chain has TRBV7-6 and TRBJ2-1; D uncertain. The CDR3 extends over 13 amino acids. CDR1 SGHVS and CDR2 FNYEAQ come from the germline V gene. Trimming removed 4 bases at V and 2 bases at J, with 6 bases between. This chain's CDR3 is CASSSLPYNEQFF. For the CDR3, the DNA is TGTGCCAGCAGCTCTCTACCCTACAATGAGCAGTTCTTC.

This chain links TRBV7-8 with TRBJ2-7; possible D gene TRBD2, 6 bases. This CDR3 comprises 16 residues. Germline assignment: CDR1 SGHVS and CDR2 FQNEAQ. Trimming took off 1 base at V and 0 bases at J, with 13 bases between the two ends. Here the CDR3 DNA reads TGTGCCAGCAGCTTAGTTGGAGGGCCGAACTCCTACGAGCAGTACTTC. Translating gives CASSLVGGPNSYEQYF.

The chain uses TRBV6-2 or TRBV6-3 and TRBJ2-7; 8 bases are a match to TRBD1. The CDR3 is 15 amino acids. The germline V gene has CDR1 MNHEY and CDR2 SVGEGT. V shed 4 bases, J shed 2 bases, and the junction held 7 bases outside the gene matches. This CDR3 reads CASSSGQGTTYEQYF. The CDR3 bases are TGTGCCAGCAGTTCCGGACAGGGTACTACCTACGAGCAGTACTTC.

The V gene is TRBV11-2, the J gene TRBJ1-1, with unresolved D. The length of the CDR3 is 13 residues. The V end was cut by 5 bases, the J end by 5 bases, with 12 bases between. CDR1 and CDR2 from the germline V gene are SGHAT and FQNNGV. The CDR3 nucleotides are TGTGCCAGCAGCAATACTCTAGAGACTGAAGCTTTCTTT. Protein sequence: CASSNTLETEAFF.